This T cell receptor beta chain was found in a study of blood T cells in healthy people across ages. Comments on this clonotype: The antigen is undetermined.

Findings and caveats of the study: It was the long-lived donors that had more naive CD4+ cells and higher diversity than aged donors.

PCR was performed a second time for about 7 to 12 cycles using a sample-barcoded 5' primer and a J-beta primer mix. Every cDNA was tagged by a template-switch adaptor with 12 random nucleotides. MiXCR, applied by TCRdb to the 5' RACE reads, yields one record per CDR3 protein. This table has over a million distinct CDR3 sequences, roughly 45% appearing once. V lost 4 bases to trimming and J lost 2 bases; unmatched junction nucleotides: 5. From germline, CDR1 is MGHRA and CDR2 YSYEKL. The CDR3 consists of 16 residues. This clonotype was obtained from a woman aged 55 to 70 in good health. Specimen: blood. J is TRBJ2-7 and V is TRBV4-1, with 13 bases that match TRBD2. The CDR3 sequence is CASSRGTSGDPYEQYF. CDR3 coding DNA: TGCGCCAGCAGCCGAGGGACTAGCGGGGACCCCTACGAGCAGTACTTC.